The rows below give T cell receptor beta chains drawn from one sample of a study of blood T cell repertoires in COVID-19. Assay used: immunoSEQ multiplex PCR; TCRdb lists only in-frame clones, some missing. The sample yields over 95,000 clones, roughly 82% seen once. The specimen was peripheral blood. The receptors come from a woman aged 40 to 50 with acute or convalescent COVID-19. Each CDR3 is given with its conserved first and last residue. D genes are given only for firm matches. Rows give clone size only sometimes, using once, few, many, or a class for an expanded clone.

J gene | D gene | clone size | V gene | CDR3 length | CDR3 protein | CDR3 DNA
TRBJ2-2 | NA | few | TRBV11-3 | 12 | CASSSYTGELFF | TGTGCCAGCAGCTCATACACCGGGGAGCTGTTTTTT
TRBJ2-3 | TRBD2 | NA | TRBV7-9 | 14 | CASSLAGGTDTQYF | TGTGCCAGCAGCTTAGCCGGGGGGACAGATACGCAGTATTTT
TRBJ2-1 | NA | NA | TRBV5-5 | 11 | CASSFEYRAFF | TGTGCCAGCAGCTTTGAGTACAGGGCGTTCTTC
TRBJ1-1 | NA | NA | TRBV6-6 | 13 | CASRGGTNTEAFF | TGTGCCAGCAGGGGGGGGACGAACACTGAAGCTTTCTTT
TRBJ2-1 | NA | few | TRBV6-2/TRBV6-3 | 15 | CASSYGRLQINEQFF | TGTGCCAGCAGTTATGGGAGGTTGCAGATCAATGAGCAGTTCTTC
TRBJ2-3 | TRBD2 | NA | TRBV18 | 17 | CASSPPGSGGGTDTQYF | TGTGCCAGCTCACCACCGGGGAGCGGGGGAGGCACAGATACGCAGTATTTT
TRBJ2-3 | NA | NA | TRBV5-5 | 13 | CASSLGESHTQYF | TGTGCCAGCAGCTTGGGAGAATCCCATACGCAGTATTTT
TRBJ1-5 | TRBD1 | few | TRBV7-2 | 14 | CASSRDSGNQPQHF | TGTGCCAGCAGCAGGGACAGTGGGAATCAGCCCCAGCATTTT
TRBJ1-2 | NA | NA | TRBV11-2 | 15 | CASSLDRGGDYGYTF | TGTGCCAGCAGCCTGGACCGGGGGGGGGACTATGGCTACACCTTC
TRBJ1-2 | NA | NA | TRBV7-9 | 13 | CASSLVLNYGYTF | TGTGCCAGCAGCCTCGTACTTAACTATGGCTACACCTTC
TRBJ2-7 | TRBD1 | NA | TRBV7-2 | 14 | CASSAGTALYEQYF | TGTGCCAGCAGCGCAGGGACAGCCCTTTACGAGCAGTACTTC
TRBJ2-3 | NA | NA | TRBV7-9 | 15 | CASSPRLVHTDTQYF | TGTGCCAGCAGCCCCCGACTAGTCCACACAGATACGCAGTATTTT
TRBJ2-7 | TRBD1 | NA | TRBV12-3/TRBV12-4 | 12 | CASSRTPGDRDF | TGTGCCAGCAGTCGAACGCCCGGGGACAGGGACTTC
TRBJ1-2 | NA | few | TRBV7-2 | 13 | CASSIRQGYGYTF | TGTGCCAGCAGCATCAGGCAGGGCTATGGCTACACCTTC
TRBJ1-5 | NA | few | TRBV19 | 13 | CASSRQSAQPQHF | TGTGCCAGTAGCCGACAGTCTGCTCAGCCCCAGCATTTT